One sample yielded the 28 T cell receptor beta chains listed below, sequenced in a study of early T cells in non-severe SARS-CoV-2 infection. TCRdb re-called the 5' RACE reads with MiXCR, one entry per CDR3 protein. The sample includes around 49,000 distinct CDR3 sequences, roughly 12% of them seen just once. Material for sequencing was whole blood. These receptors originate from an adult who was a healthcare worker with PCR-confirmed SARS-CoV-2 infection or an uninfected control (not recorded which).

The sample holds many counts of this clonotype. The chain couples TRBV28 to TRBJ2-5; 7 positions agree with TRBD2. This CDR3 is 13 amino acids long. CDR1 and CDR2 from the germline V gene are MDHEN and SYDVKM. V lost 5 bases and J lost 4; bases outside the gene matches: 4. CDR3 sequence (DNA): TGTGCCAGCAGTAGCGGGACTCTAGAGACCCAGTACTTC. It codes for CASSSGTLETQYF.

In its sample, this clonotype was seen many times. The J gene is TRBJ2-5, the V gene TRBV20-1, with 8 bases matching TRBD1. CDR3 length: 13 residues. With 5 bases clipped from V and 2 bases from J, the junction kept 4 bases outside the gene matches. CDR1 DFQATT and CDR2 SNEGSKA come from the germline V gene (reference sequence). The CDR3 DNA is TGCAGTGCTGGAAGGACAGGGCAAGAGACCCAGTACTTC. The encoded protein is CSAGRTGQETQYF.

This clonotype came up a few times. J is TRBJ2-7 and V is TRBV29-1, with D possibly being TRBD1 (5 bases). CDR1 SQVTM and CDR2 ANQGSEA come from the germline V gene. The length of the CDR3 is 15 residues. V was shortened by 3 bases and J by 0 bases, with 15 bases between the two germline ends. DNA of the CDR3: TGCAGCGTTGATGGGCGACAGTCAAGCTCCTACGAGCAGTACTTC. Encoded protein: CSVDGRQSSSYEQYF.

This clonotype came up many times. V usage is TRBV7-2 and J usage is TRBJ2-7; 8 nucleotides line up with TRBD1. This CDR3 has 14 residues. Losses at the gene ends were 5 bases for V and 2 bases for J; bases not matched to a gene: 5. Germline CDR1 is SGHTA and CDR2 is FQGNSA. Here the CDR3 reads CASSVGQVPYEQYF. CDR3 nucleotides: TGTGCCAGCAGCGTGGGACAGGTCCCCTACGAGCAGTACTTC. Using reference TRBV7-2 and TRBJ2-7 for the parts outside the CDR3, the full variable domain is GAGVSQSPSNKVTEKGKDVELRCDPISGHTALYWYRQSLGQGLEFLIYFQGNSAPDKSGLPSDRFSAERTGGSVSTLTIQRTQQEDSAVYLCASSVGQVPYEQYFGPGTRLTVT.

This clonotype was observed a few times. The J gene is TRBJ2-1, the V gene TRBV6-2 or TRBV6-3; D may be TRBD1 (5 bases). The CDR3 runs 11 residues. CDR1 MNHEY and CDR2 SVGEGT come from the germline V gene. V was trimmed by 5 bases and J by 6 bases, leaving 5 bases between them. The CDR3 is CASSRGNEQFF. For the CDR3, the DNA is TGTGCCAGCAGTAGGGGCAATGAGCAGTTCTTC.

This clonotype was seen many times. The genes are TRBV20-1 and TRBJ2-1; TRBD1 might be the D (6 bases). The CDR3 totals 14 residues. The germline V gene encodes CDR1 DFQATT and CDR2 SNEGSKA (reference sequence). The ends were cut back, 2 bases at V and 8 bases at J, with 16 bases in the middle. As DNA, the CDR3 is TGCAGTGCTAGACTCTCGACAGGTCGGCATGAGCAGTTCTTC. It codes for CSARLSTGRHEQFF.

This clonotype has just a few counts. The V call is TRBV4-1, the J call TRBJ1-2, with D hard to call. The V end was cut by 0 bases, the J end by 8 bases, with 7 bases between. The CDR3 sequence is 12 residues long. Germline V gives CDR1 MGHRA, CDR2 YSYEKL. CDR3: CASSQERMGYTF. The CDR3 nucleotides read TGCGCCAGCAGCCAAGAAAGGATGGGCTACACCTTC.

The CDR3 protein is CASSDPPLNTEAFF. CDR3 nucleotides: TGTGCCAGCAGTGATCCCCCCCTGAACACTGAAGCTTTCTTT. The chain is built from TRBV6-1 and TRBJ1-1; D is ambiguous. The length of the CDR3 is 14 residues. Trimming took off 3 bases at V and 0 bases at J, with 8 bases between the two ends. Germline loops: CDR1 MNHNS, CDR2 SASEGT.

The chain joins TRBV10-3 to TRBJ2-3; D call uncertain. The germline CDR1 and CDR2 sequences are ENHRY and SYGVKD. This CDR3 has 11 residues. V lost 10 bases and J lost 6, with 11 bases in between. The CDR3 sequence is CATLSDDTQYF. The CDR3 region has the DNA TGTGCCACCCTCTCAGACGATACGCAGTATTTT.

Concerning this clonotype itself: A much larger clone sits a single nucleotide away, making a read error possible. The rearrangement uses TRBV10-3 and TRBJ2-7, with a tentative D call TRBD2 (7 bases). The CDR3 is made up of 17 amino acids. V was shortened by 10 bases and J by 6 bases, with 31 bases between the two germline ends. The germline CDR1 and CDR2 sequences are ENHRY and SYGVKD. CDR3: CATREVSGGASTSEQYF. In DNA form, the CDR3 reads TGTGCCACCAGGGAGGTATCTGGGGGGGCCTCTACCTCCGAGCAGTACTTC.

This clonotype occurred many times. The chain joins TRBV29-1 to TRBJ2-2, with D perhaps TRBD2 (5 bases). Trimming removed 6 bases at V and 5 bases at J, with 13 bases between. Per germline, CDR1 SQVTM and CDR2 ANQGSEA. The CDR3 is 13 residues long. CDR3 region: CSVRATGTGELFF. Written as DNA, the CDR3 is TGCAGCGTCCGGGCTACGGGGACCGGGGAGCTGTTTTTT.

The V gene is TRBV4-2, the J gene TRBJ1-2; a possible D gene is TRBD1 (5 bases). This CDR3 is built from 16 residues. V gave up 1 base and J gave up 0 bases, with 12 bases separating them. Germline loops: CDR1 LGHNA, CDR2 YNFKEQ. The CDR3 coding sequence is TGTGCCAGCAGCCAAGGAAGGGACGTAGCTAACTATGGCTACACCTTC. Residues: CASSQGRDVANYGYTF.

This clonotype was seen only once. This chain uses TRBV5-5 with TRBJ1-3; unclear D gene. V shed 2 bases and J shed 0 bases, with 6 bases lying between them. CDR1 is SGHKS and CDR2 is YYEKEE in the germline V gene (reference sequence). This CDR3 contains 14 residues. Here the CDR3 DNA reads TGTGCCAGCAGCTTCGAACTCTCTGGAAACACCATATATTTT. Its translation: CASSFELSGNTIYF.

The genes are TRBV6-1 and TRBJ2-4; no definite D call. Trimming cost V 6 bases and J 5 bases, with 17 bases left between them. The CDR3 contains 15 residues. Germline CDR1 is MNHNS and CDR2 is SASEGT. CDR3 sequence reads: CASRPLKDGQNIQYF. The CDR3 DNA sequence: TGTGCCAGCAGACCTCTTAAGGACGGCCAAAACATTCAGTACTTC.

This clonotype appeared many times. The genes are TRBV2 and TRBJ1-4; D is possibly TRBD1 (5 bases). Germline V gene lookup returns CDR1 SNHLY and CDR2 FYNNEI. V was trimmed by 4 bases and J by 7 bases, leaving 10 bases between them. This CDR3 has 13 amino acids. CDR3 amino acids: CASSVRGGEKLFF. DNA for the CDR3: TGTGCCAGCAGTGTTCGGGGGGGTGAAAAACTGTTTTTT. Combining the CDR3 with reference TRBV2 and TRBJ1-4 gives the whole variable domain EPEVTQTPSHQVTQMGQEVILRCVPISNHLYFYWYRQILGQKVEFLVSFYNNEISEKSEIFDDQFSVERPDGSNFTLKIRSTKLEDSAMYFCASSVRGGEKLFFGSGTQLSVL.

This clonotype was counted at least ten times. The chain combines TRBV27 with TRBJ2-5; no reliable D call. This CDR3 spans 15 amino acids. Between the trimmed V and J ends, which lost 2 bases and 5 bases, there was a span of 15 bases. CDR1 and CDR2 from the germline V gene are MNHEY and SMNVEV (reference sequence). CDR3 sequence (DNA): TGTGCCAGCAGTTTAGTCCCCCTAGTTGGGGAGACCCAGTACTTC. Encoded protein: CASSLVPLVGETQYF.

This clonotype has just a few counts. The chain joins TRBV4-3 to TRBJ2-5, with TRBD1 matching over 9 bases. Trimming cost V 4 bases and J 2 bases; bases outside gene matches: 11. The CDR3 length is 17 residues. Germline V gene lookup returns CDR1 LGHNA and CDR2 YSLEER. CDR3 in DNA: TGCGCCAGCAGCCTCAGGAGATACAGGGGGCTACAAGAGACCCAGTACTTC. It codes for CASSLRRYRGLQETQYF.

In its sample, this clonotype was seen many times. The genes are TRBV28 and TRBJ1-2; D is ambiguous. The CDR3 is made up of 11 amino acids. The V end was cut by 4 bases, the J end by 2 bases, with 2 bases between. Germline values: CDR1 MDHEN, CDR2 SYDVKM. The CDR3 region is CASSSNYGYTF. The CDR3 DNA sequence: TGTGCCAGCAGTTCGAACTATGGCTACACCTTC.

This clonotype has ten or more counts. The chain couples TRBV9 to TRBJ1-1, with TRBD1 matching 7 bases. Germline V gives CDR1 SGDLS, CDR2 YYNGEE. The CDR3 extends over 17 amino acids. After removal of 0 bases from V and 4 bases from J, the junction contained 12 bases not matched to a gene. CDR3 protein: CASSVAPGGAQGTEAFF. The DNA for the CDR3 is TGTGCCAGCAGCGTAGCCCCAGGGGGGGCCCAAGGCACTGAAGCTTTCTTT.

This clonotype was seen more than once but under ten times. The chain couples TRBV28 to TRBJ1-1; 7 nucleotides align to TRBD1. V trimming: 4 bases; J trimming: 2 bases; junction bases outside the gene matches: 7. Germline CDR1 and CDR2: MDHEN and SYDVKM. This CDR3 comprises 15 residues. Written as DNA, the CDR3 is TGTGCCAGCAGTTCATACGACAGGGTTAACACTGAAGCTTTCTTT. Protein product: CASSSYDRVNTEAFF.

This clonotype was seen repeatedly, ten times or more. CDR3 sequence reads: CSARVRSYNSPLHF. CDR3 DNA: TGCAGTGCTAGAGTTCGGTCCTATAATTCACCCCTCCACTTT. The chain employs TRBV20-1 and TRBJ1-6; D uncertain. Germline lookup yields CDR1 DFQATT and CDR2 SNEGSKA (reference sequence). The germline V and J ends were trimmed by 1 base and 1 base, with 5 bases remaining between them. CDR3 length: 14 amino acids.

In this sample, this clonotype turned up once. The chain has TRBV14 and TRBJ1-3, with D possibly TRBD1 on 6 matching bases. V was trimmed by 4 bases and J by 4 bases, leaving 14 bases between them. CDR3 length: 15 amino acids. Germline V gives CDR1 SGHDN, CDR2 FVKESK. The chain's CDR3 is CASSRGQLAGNTIYF. In DNA, the CDR3 is TGTGCCAGCAGCCGAGGACAGTTGGCGGGAAACACCATATATTTT.

This clonotype has a count of ten or more. The chain joins TRBV20-1 to TRBJ2-3; a weak D match, TRBD1 (6 bases). The germline V gene encodes CDR1 DFQATT and CDR2 SNEGSKA (reference sequence). The length of the CDR3 is 15 residues. Trimming pared 6 bases from V and 4 bases from J, leaving 20 bases between. The CDR3 loop is CSASLGTHNADTQYF. In DNA, the CDR3 is TGCAGTGCAAGCCTCGGGACACATAACGCAGATACGCAGTATTTT.

This clonotype was seen many times. The chain employs TRBV28 and TRBJ1-3, with D hard to call. Trimming removed 5 bases at V and 8 bases at J, with 22 bases between. The CDR3 runs 16 residues. Germline V gene sequence: CDR1 MDHEN, CDR2 SYDVKM. CDR3: CASSPVFDPKVDTIYF. CDR3 bases: TGTGCCAGCAGTCCCGTGTTCGACCCCAAGGTGGACACCATATATTTT.

The rearrangement uses TRBV12-3 or TRBV12-4 and TRBJ1-1; D is unclear. V lost 3 bases to trimming and J lost 2 bases, with 7 bases between them. The CDR3 loop spans 13 amino acids. DNA of the CDR3: TGTGCCAGCAGTTTCCAGGTTAACACTGAAGCTTTCTTT. Translating it yields CASSFQVNTEAFF.

The sample holds many counts of this clonotype. The chain combines TRBV28 with TRBJ2-2; D unclear. The V end lost 7 bases, the J end lost 2 bases, and 11 bases lay between the germline ends. The CDR3 has 14 amino acids. The V gene's germline CDR1 is MDHEN and CDR2 SYDVKM. The CDR3 nucleotides are TGTGCCAGCACCCACTGGAAAAACACCGGGGAGCTGTTTTTT. Protein product: CASTHWKNTGELFF.

This clonotype was seen repeatedly, ten times or more. The chain has TRBV5-4 and TRBJ2-1; no clear D. Germline V gene lookup returns CDR1 SGHNT and CDR2 YYREEE (reference sequence). The germline V and J ends were trimmed by 0 bases and 0 bases, with 10 bases remaining between them. The CDR3 loop spans 16 amino acids. DNA of the CDR3: TGTGCCAGCAGCTTGGGAGGCCCCAGCTCCTACAATGAGCAGTTCTTC. Translated: CASSLGGPSSYNEQFF.

The chain links TRBV5-6 to TRBJ1-3; D perhaps matches TRBD1 (6 bases). The CDR3 runs 16 residues. Germline lookup yields CDR1 SGHDT and CDR2 YYEEEE. V lost 1 base, J lost 0 bases, and 11 bases lay in between. CDR3 in DNA: TGTGCCAGCAGCTTGCCACAGGGACCCTCTGGAAACACCATATATTTT. This codes for CASSLPQGPSGNTIYF.